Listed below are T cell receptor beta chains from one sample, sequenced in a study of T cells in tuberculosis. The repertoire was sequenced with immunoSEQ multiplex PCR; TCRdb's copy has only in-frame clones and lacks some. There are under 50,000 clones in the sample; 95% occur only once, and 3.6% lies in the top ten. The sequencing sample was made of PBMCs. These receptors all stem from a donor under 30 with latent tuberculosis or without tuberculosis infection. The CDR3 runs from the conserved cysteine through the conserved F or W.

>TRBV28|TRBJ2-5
CASSVVSGGLQETQYF
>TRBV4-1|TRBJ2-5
CASSQPQGAQYF
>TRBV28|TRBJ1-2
CASGTPGQGDYGYTF
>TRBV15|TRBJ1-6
CATSRDSGTDGVSLHF
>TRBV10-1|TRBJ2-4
CASSDEISGGKNIQYF
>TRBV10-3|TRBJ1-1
CAISDKDRGRTEAFF
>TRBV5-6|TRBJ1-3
CASSAGLGGDTIYF
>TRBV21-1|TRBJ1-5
CASSARSVFEQIHQHF
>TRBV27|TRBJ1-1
CASSFRDTLNTEAFF
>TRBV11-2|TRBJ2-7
CASSQGTGVSYEQYF
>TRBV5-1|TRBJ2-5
CASSLEGVYQETQYF
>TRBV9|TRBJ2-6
CASSAGTLGANVLTF
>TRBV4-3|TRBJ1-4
CASSQDTAGRNEKLFF
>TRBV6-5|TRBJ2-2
CASSYATGTQELFF
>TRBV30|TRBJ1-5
CAWSRMETGDQPQHF
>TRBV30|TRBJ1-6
CACNRLESPLHF
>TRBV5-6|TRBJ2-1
CASSPGLAGGNEQFF
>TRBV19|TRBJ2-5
CASNKGEETQYF
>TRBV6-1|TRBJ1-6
CASSEQGADNNSPLHF
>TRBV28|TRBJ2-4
CASSPGPGVMGGKNIQYF
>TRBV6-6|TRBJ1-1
CASSYPRGGANTEAFF
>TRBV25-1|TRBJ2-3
CASSDRTGTSTDTQYF
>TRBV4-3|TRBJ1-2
CASSQDERGYGYTF
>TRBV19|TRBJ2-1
CASRKPGLAGEYNEQFF
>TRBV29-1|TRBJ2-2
CSVDKGQNTGELFF
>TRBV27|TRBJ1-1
CASSLWGRGNTEAFF
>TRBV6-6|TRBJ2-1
CASSYLGGAGNEQFF
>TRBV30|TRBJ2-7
CANSKGARYEQYF
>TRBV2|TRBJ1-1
CASTTGNTEAFF
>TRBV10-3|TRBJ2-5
CAISTSGGAVQETQYF
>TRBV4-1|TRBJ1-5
CASSQVDRVGNQPQHF
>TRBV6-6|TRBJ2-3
CASSQITDTQYF
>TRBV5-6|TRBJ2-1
CASSLSGGGRNEQFF
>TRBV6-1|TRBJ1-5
CASSEAGGEQPQHF
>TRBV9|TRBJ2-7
CASSVRSGGSYEQYF
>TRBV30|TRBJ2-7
CAWKDGTGLTYEQYF
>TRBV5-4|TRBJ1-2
CASSFDRTGYYGYTF
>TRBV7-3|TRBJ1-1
CASLRLGGEQSEAFF